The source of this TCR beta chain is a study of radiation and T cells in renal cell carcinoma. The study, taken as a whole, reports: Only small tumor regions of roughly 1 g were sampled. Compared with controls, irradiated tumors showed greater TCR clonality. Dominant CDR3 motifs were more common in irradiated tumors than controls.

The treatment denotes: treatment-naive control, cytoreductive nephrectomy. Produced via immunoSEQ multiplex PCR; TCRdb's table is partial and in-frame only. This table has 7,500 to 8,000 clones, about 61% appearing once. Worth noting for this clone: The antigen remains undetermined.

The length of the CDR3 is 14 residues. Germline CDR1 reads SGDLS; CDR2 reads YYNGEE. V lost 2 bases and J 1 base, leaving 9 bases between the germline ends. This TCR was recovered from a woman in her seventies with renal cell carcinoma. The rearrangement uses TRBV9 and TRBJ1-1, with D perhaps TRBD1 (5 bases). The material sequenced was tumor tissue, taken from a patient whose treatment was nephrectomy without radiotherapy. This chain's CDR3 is CASSVDSGNTEAFF. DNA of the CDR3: TGTGCCAGCAGCGTCGACAGCGGGAACACTGAAGCTTTCTTT.